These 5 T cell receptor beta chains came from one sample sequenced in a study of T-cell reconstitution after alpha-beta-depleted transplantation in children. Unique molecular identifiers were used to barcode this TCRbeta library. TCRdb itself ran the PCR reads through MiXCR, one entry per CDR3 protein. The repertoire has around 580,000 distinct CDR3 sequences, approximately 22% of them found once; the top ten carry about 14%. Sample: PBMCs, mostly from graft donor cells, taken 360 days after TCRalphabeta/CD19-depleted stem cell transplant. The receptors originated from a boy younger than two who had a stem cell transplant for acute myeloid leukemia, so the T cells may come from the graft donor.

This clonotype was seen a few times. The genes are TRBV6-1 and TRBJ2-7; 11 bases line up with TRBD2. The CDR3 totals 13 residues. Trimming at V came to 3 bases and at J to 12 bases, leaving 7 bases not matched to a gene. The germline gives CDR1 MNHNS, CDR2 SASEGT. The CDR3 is CASSETSGAGRYV. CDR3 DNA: TGTGCCAGCAGTGAGACTAGCGGGGCCGGACGGTACGTC.

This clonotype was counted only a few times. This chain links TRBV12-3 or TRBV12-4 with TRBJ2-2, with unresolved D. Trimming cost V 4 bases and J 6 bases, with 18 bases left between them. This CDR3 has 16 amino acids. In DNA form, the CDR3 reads TGTGCCAGCAGTTCCTTTAGGCCTGGGATAGCCGGGGAGCTGTTTTTT. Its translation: CASSSFRPGIAGELFF.

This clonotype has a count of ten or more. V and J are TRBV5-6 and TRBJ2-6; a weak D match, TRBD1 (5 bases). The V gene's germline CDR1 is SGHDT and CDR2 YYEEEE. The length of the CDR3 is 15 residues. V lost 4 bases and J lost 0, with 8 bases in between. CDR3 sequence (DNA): TGTGCCAGCAGCCACGACAGCTCTGGGGCCAACGTCCTGACTTTC. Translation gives CASSHDSSGANVLTF.

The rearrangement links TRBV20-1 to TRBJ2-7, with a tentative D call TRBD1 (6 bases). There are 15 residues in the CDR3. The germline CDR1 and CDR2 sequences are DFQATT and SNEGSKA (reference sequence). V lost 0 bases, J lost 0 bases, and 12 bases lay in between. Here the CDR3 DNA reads TGCAGTGCTAGAGAGGACAGTGAGAGCTCCTACGAGCAGTACTTC. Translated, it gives CSAREDSESSYEQYF.

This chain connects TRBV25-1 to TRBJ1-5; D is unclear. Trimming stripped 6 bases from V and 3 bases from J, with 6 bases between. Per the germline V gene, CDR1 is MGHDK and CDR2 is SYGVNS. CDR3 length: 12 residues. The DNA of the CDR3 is TGTGCCAGCAGGGCAGACAATCAGCCCCAGCATTTT. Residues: CASRADNQPQHF. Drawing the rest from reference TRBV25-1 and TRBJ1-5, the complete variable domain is EADIYQTPRYLVIGTGKKITLECSQTMGHDKMYWYQQDPGMELHLIHYSYGVNSTEKGDLSSESTVSRIRTEHFPLTLESARPSHTSQYLCASRADNQPQHFGDGTRLSIL.